Sequencing of this T cell receptor (beta chain) was carried out in a study of shared T cell receptors in the human thymus. The method was immunoSEQ multiplex PCR; TCRdb's version includes in-frame clones alone and lacks a portion of them. The data contain about 660,000 clones, roughly 90% of them seen just once; the ten biggest clones take up about 0.01%. The CDR3 loop spans 13 amino acids. CDR1 is MNHEY, CDR2 SVGAGI, per germline. V was cut by 6 bases and J by 2 bases, with 11 bases left in between. These records were also assigned to another study, of human thymus T cells. Turning to that study: Among thymic and blood repertoires, usage of V and J genes appeared biased.

This TCR was sampled from a boy in the first two years of life with a congenital heart defect. Input material: thymocytes. The genes are TRBV6-5 and TRBJ2-7; a possible D gene is TRBD1 (5 bases). CDR3 residues: CASRQGVTYEQYF. The CDR3 DNA reads TGTGCCAGCAGGCAGGGTGTGACCTACGAGCAGTACTTC.